The sequence of this T cell receptor (beta chain) was determined in a study of tumor-infiltrating lymphocytes in primary liver carcinoma. Study-wide context: Aged between 30 and 69 years, the patients were men and women.

Note on this clonotype: Its antigen is unidentified. One junction end disagrees with the germline gene, perhaps due to a read error.

The CDR3 runs 17 residues. Germline lookup yields CDR1 SGHAT and CDR2 FQNNGV. Researchers generated TCR beta cDNA from around 0.55 ug of total RNA, relying on a constant-region primer. Amplification in three nested multiplex PCR rounds with slightly modified ARM-PCR gave rise to TCR beta libraries. The study ran its first two PCR rounds for nine to ten cycles each, using TRBV1-TRBV30 forward primers and a C-beta reverse primer. TCRdb redid the calling of the multiplex PCR reads with MiXCR, one entry per CDR3 protein. Of 95,000 to 100,000 distinct CDR3 sequences listed, around 66% were seen once; the top ten hold roughly 12%. For each extraction, RNA and DNA were obtained together from 20-30 mg of unsorted bulk tissue. Study-level findings and limits: Compared with tumor region pairs, tumor-adjacent and tumor-blood pairs overlapped less. Roughly 8-25% of top clones, and no more, occurred in all five tumor regions. Tumor top-250-clone fractions significantly exceeded those of blood (p = 0.039).

The chain is built from TRBV11-2 and TRBJ2-1; D perhaps matches TRBD1 (6 bases). Specimen: liver tumor tissue from sampling region 2. Described subset: tumor region T2, inferior pole. The origin of this receptor is a woman aged 60-75 years with primary liver carcinoma and hepatitis B virus infection. CDR3 sequence: CGSSLTYGQRYKGEQFF. CDR3 coding DNA: TGTGGCAGCAGCTTAACCTACGGACAGAGGTACAAGGGTGAGCAGTTCTTC.